A selection of T cell receptor beta chains follows, all from one sample in a study of cytomegalovirus exposure and HLA in healthy donors. Assay: immunoSEQ multiplex PCR; the TCRdb copy retains only in-frame clones and omits some. This sample yields around 230,000 clones, of which roughly 85% are seen a single time; 0.2% to 0.3% belongs to the top ten. The sequenced sample was PBMCs. Receptors were obtained from a girl aged 2 to 9 in good health and CMV-seronegative. Each CDR3 is given with its conserved first and last residue. A D gene is named only where the DNA matches it firmly. Expanded clones are given a class, and other clones once, few, many or no size at all.

d_gene: .
abundance: .
j_gene: TRBJ2-7
v_gene: TRBV6-1
CDR3nt: TGTGCCAGCAGTGAATATCCGGGAAGGTCCTACGAGCAGTACTTC
CDR3aa: CASSEYPGRSYEQYF

d_gene: .
abundance: once
j_gene: TRBJ2-7
v_gene: TRBV5-1
CDR3nt: TGCGCCAGCAGCCGAGGGGACACCTCCTACGAGCAGTACTTC
CDR3aa: CASSRGDTSYEQYF

d_gene: TRBD2
abundance: few
j_gene: TRBJ2-7
v_gene: TRBV9
CDR3nt: TGTGCCAGCAGCGGGACTAGCGGGGGGTCCCACGAGCAGTACTTC
CDR3aa: CASSGTSGGSHEQYF

d_gene: .
abundance: .
j_gene: TRBJ2-1
v_gene: TRBV7-9
CDR3nt: TGTGCCAGCACCTCGCCTTTGGCCCCCTACAATGAGCAGTTCTTC
CDR3aa: CASTSPLAPYNEQFF

d_gene: TRBD1
abundance: .
j_gene: TRBJ1-2
v_gene: TRBV30
CDR3nt: TGTGCCTGGAGGTTGCAGGGGGCAGCGGGCTACACCTTC
CDR3aa: CAWRLQGAAGYTF

d_gene: TRBD1
abundance: .
j_gene: TRBJ1-5
v_gene: TRBV2
CDR3nt: TGTGCCAGCAGTCAACGACAGGGGAGGAATCAGCCCCAGCATTTT
CDR3aa: CASSQRQGRNQPQHF

d_gene: TRBD2
abundance: .
j_gene: TRBJ2-7
v_gene: TRBV29-1
CDR3nt: TGCAGCGTGGATATGGGACTAGAGGGCGAGCAGTACTTC
CDR3aa: CSVDMGLEGEQYF

d_gene: .
abundance: .
j_gene: TRBJ2-1
v_gene: TRBV19
CDR3nt: TGTGCCAGTAGTATTTGGGGGGAGCTATACAATGAGCAGTTCTTC
CDR3aa: CASSIWGELYNEQFF

d_gene: .
abundance: .
j_gene: TRBJ2-3
v_gene: TRBV6-5
CDR3nt: TGTGCCAGCAGTTACGACCTAGGGGGCACAGATACGCAGTATTTT
CDR3aa: CASSYDLGGTDTQYF

d_gene: TRBD1
abundance: once
j_gene: TRBJ1-1
v_gene: TRBV7-9
CDR3nt: TGTGCCAGCAGGCCCGGGACAGGGGACATGAACACTGAAGCTTTCTTT
CDR3aa: CASRPGTGDMNTEAFF

d_gene: .
abundance: .
j_gene: TRBJ1-6
v_gene: TRBV7-2
CDR3nt: TGTGCCAGCAGCTTTCCTGCAGGGGTTAATTCACCCCTCCACTTT
CDR3aa: CASSFPAGVNSPLHF

d_gene: TRBD2
abundance: few
j_gene: TRBJ2-1
v_gene: TRBV2
CDR3nt: TGTGCCAGCAGTGCGACTAGCAGGTCCTACAATGAGCAGTTCTTC
CDR3aa: CASSATSRSYNEQFF

d_gene: .
abundance: .
j_gene: TRBJ1-4
v_gene: TRBV28
CDR3nt: TGTGCCAGCAGTTTAACAGGGTCCCTCTCAACTAATGAAAAACTGTTTTTT
CDR3aa: CASSLTGSLSTNEKLFF

d_gene: .
abundance: .
j_gene: TRBJ1-2
v_gene: TRBV2
CDR3nt: TGTGCCAGCAGCGCAGGGGCAGACGGCTACACCTTC
CDR3aa: CASSAGADGYTF

d_gene: TRBD1
abundance: .
j_gene: TRBJ2-2
v_gene: TRBV11-1
CDR3nt: TGTGCCAGCAGTCACAGGACAGGGTCGGGCACCGGGGAGCTGTTTTTT
CDR3aa: CASSHRTGSGTGELFF

d_gene: .
abundance: few
j_gene: TRBJ1-1
v_gene: TRBV6-5
CDR3nt: TGTGCCAGCAGTGGAAGGGGCAAAGCTTTCTTT
CDR3aa: CASSGRGKAFF

d_gene: .
abundance: .
j_gene: TRBJ1-1
v_gene: TRBV19
CDR3nt: TGTGCCAGTAGTACGACAGTGAACACTGAAGCTTTCTTT
CDR3aa: CASSTTVNTEAFF

d_gene: TRBD1
abundance: .
j_gene: TRBJ2-1
v_gene: TRBV27
CDR3nt: TGTGCCAGCAAATTCCCGGGACAGGAATACAATGAGCAGTTCTTC
CDR3aa: CASKFPGQEYNEQFF

d_gene: TRBD2
abundance: .
j_gene: TRBJ2-2
v_gene: TRBV29-1
CDR3nt: TGCAGCGTTGAAGGACTAGCGGTCACCGGGGAGCTGTTTTTT
CDR3aa: CSVEGLAVTGELFF

d_gene: TRBD1
abundance: .
j_gene: TRBJ1-5
v_gene: TRBV27
CDR3nt: TGTGCCAGCAGTGGACAGGGACGGAATCAGCCCCAGCATTTT
CDR3aa: CASSGQGRNQPQHF

d_gene: TRBD1
abundance: .
j_gene: TRBJ2-3
v_gene: TRBV2
CDR3nt: TGTGCCAGCAGGAGGACAGGAGCCACTAGCACAGATACGCAGTATTTT
CDR3aa: CASRRTGATSTDTQYF

d_gene: TRBD1
abundance: .
j_gene: TRBJ1-2
v_gene: TRBV28
CDR3nt: TGTGCCAGCAGTCTTACAGGGGGCGGTGGCTACACCTTC
CDR3aa: CASSLTGGGGYTF

d_gene: .
abundance: once
j_gene: TRBJ2-6
v_gene: TRBV4-1
CDR3nt: TGCGCCAGCAGCCAAACAGCAATACCCTCTGGGGCCAACGTCCTGACTTTC
CDR3aa: CASSQTAIPSGANVLTF

d_gene: TRBD1
abundance: .
j_gene: TRBJ1-5
v_gene: TRBV30
CDR3nt: TGTGCCTGGACCCCTGGACAGGGCGGCCAGCCCCAGCATTTT
CDR3aa: CAWTPGQGGQPQHF

d_gene: .
abundance: .
j_gene: TRBJ1-1
v_gene: TRBV7-9
CDR3nt: TGTTCCAGCAGCTTAGACGGGAGGTGGAACACTGAAGCTTTCTTT
CDR3aa: CSSSLDGRWNTEAFF

d_gene: .
abundance: few
j_gene: TRBJ2-7
v_gene: TRBV6-5
CDR3nt: TGTGCCAGCAGGATGGACTACCCAAGCTACGAGCAGTACTTC
CDR3aa: CASRMDYPSYEQYF

d_gene: TRBD2
abundance: .
j_gene: TRBJ2-5
v_gene: TRBV5-4
CDR3nt: TGTGCCAGCAGCTTGGGACTAGCGGGAGACGAGACCCAGTACTTC
CDR3aa: CASSLGLAGDETQYF

d_gene: .
abundance: .
j_gene: TRBJ2-7
v_gene: TRBV15
CDR3nt: TGTGCCACCAGCAGAGGGGGGGACTACGAGCAGTACTTC
CDR3aa: CATSRGGDYEQYF

d_gene: .
abundance: .
j_gene: TRBJ2-7
v_gene: TRBV6-5
CDR3nt: TGTGCCAGCAGTTACTTGCCGGGCCAGGGCTACGAGCAGTACTTC
CDR3aa: CASSYLPGQGYEQYF

d_gene: .
abundance: .
j_gene: TRBJ2-3
v_gene: TRBV9
CDR3nt: TGTGCCAGCAGCGTAGGGAGGGCCACAGATACGCAGTATTTT
CDR3aa: CASSVGRATDTQYF

d_gene: .
abundance: .
j_gene: TRBJ1-5
v_gene: TRBV12-5
CDR3nt: TGTGCTAGTGGTTTGGTGTTTAGTGATCAGCCCCAGCATTTT
CDR3aa: CASGLVFSDQPQHF

d_gene: .
abundance: .
j_gene: TRBJ2-3
v_gene: TRBV7-6
CDR3nt: TGTGCCAGCAGCTCCAGGGGCCCCCGCCCGCAGTATTTT
CDR3aa: CASSSRGPRPQYF

d_gene: TRBD1
abundance: .
j_gene: TRBJ2-7
v_gene: TRBV28
CDR3nt: TGTGCCAGCAGTTTAAGAGGGGGCTCTATGTACGAGCAGTACTTC
CDR3aa: CASSLRGGSMYEQYF

d_gene: TRBD1
abundance: few
j_gene: TRBJ1-5
v_gene: TRBV7-2
CDR3nt: TGTGCCAGCAGCTTAGGGGACAGAGCACATCAGCCCCAGCATTTT
CDR3aa: CASSLGDRAHQPQHF

d_gene: .
abundance: .
j_gene: TRBJ1-3
v_gene: TRBV2
CDR3nt: TGTGCCAGCAGGACAGGAGGTGGAAACACCATATATTTT
CDR3aa: CASRTGGGNTIYF

d_gene: TRBD2
abundance: once
j_gene: TRBJ2-5
v_gene: TRBV18
CDR3nt: TGTGCCAGCTCATCGGGACTAGCGGGAAAAGAGACCCAGTACTTC
CDR3aa: CASSSGLAGKETQYF

d_gene: .
abundance: .
j_gene: TRBJ2-3
v_gene: TRBV19
CDR3nt: TGTGCCAGTGGCCCCCAGGGGACAGATACGCAGTATTTT
CDR3aa: CASGPQGTDTQYF

d_gene: .
abundance: .
j_gene: TRBJ2-7
v_gene: TRBV5-5
CDR3nt: TGTGCCAGCAGCAAGAAACTCGGCGCGAGGGCCTACGAGCAGTACTTC
CDR3aa: CASSKKLGARAYEQYF

d_gene: .
abundance: .
j_gene: TRBJ2-1
v_gene: TRBV7-8
CDR3nt: TGTGCCAGCAGCTTAGACGAGCGGGGAGGGGGCAATGAGCAGTTCTTC
CDR3aa: CASSLDERGGGNEQFF

d_gene: .
abundance: .
j_gene: TRBJ1-2
v_gene: TRBV4-1
CDR3nt: TGCGCCAGCAGCCAAGACCCGGCCCGGGGCTATGGCTACACCTTC
CDR3aa: CASSQDPARGYGYTF

d_gene: TRBD2
abundance: .
j_gene: TRBJ2-7
v_gene: TRBV28
CDR3nt: TGTGCCAGCAGTTTACTAGCGGGGTACGAGCAGTACTTC
CDR3aa: CASSLLAGYEQYF

d_gene: .
abundance: .
j_gene: TRBJ2-1
v_gene: TRBV5-1
CDR3nt: TGCGCCAGCAGCTTGGTCTTAGCGAACAATGAGCAGTTCTTC
CDR3aa: CASSLVLANNEQFF

d_gene: .
abundance: .
j_gene: TRBJ2-5
v_gene: TRBV20-1
CDR3nt: TGCAGTGCTGGGACATCACTGACCCAGTACTTC
CDR3aa: CSAGTSLTQYF

d_gene: .
abundance: .
j_gene: TRBJ2-6
v_gene: TRBV30
CDR3nt: TGTGCCTGGAGTGTACAATCTGGGGCCAACGTCCTGACTTTC
CDR3aa: CAWSVQSGANVLTF

d_gene: TRBD1
abundance: .
j_gene: TRBJ2-3
v_gene: TRBV11-2
CDR3nt: TGTGCCAGCAGCGCCAAGACAGGGGGGAACACACATACGCAGTATTTT
CDR3aa: CASSAKTGGNTHTQYF

d_gene: TRBD2
abundance: .
j_gene: TRBJ2-3
v_gene: TRBV7-9
CDR3nt: TGTGCCAGCGGGGGGGTTAACTCAGATACGCAGTATTTT
CDR3aa: CASGGVNSDTQYF

d_gene: TRBD2
abundance: .
j_gene: TRBJ2-7
v_gene: TRBV6-1
CDR3nt: TGTGCCAGCAGTGGGACTAGCGCAACCTACGAGCAGTACTTC
CDR3aa: CASSGTSATYEQYF

d_gene: .
abundance: .
j_gene: TRBJ2-2
v_gene: TRBV7-2
CDR3nt: TGTGCCAGCAGCCCTAAAAACACCGGGGAGCTGTTTTTT
CDR3aa: CASSPKNTGELFF

d_gene: .
abundance: .
j_gene: TRBJ1-4
v_gene: TRBV6-5
CDR3nt: TGTGCCAGCAGTTATACCGGGACACCAAATGAAAAACTGTTTTTT
CDR3aa: CASSYTGTPNEKLFF

d_gene: .
abundance: .
j_gene: TRBJ1-2
v_gene: TRBV5-1
CDR3nt: TGCGCCAGCAGCTTGGGGGGAGGTGCGGATGGCTACACCTTC
CDR3aa: CASSLGGGADGYTF

d_gene: TRBD2
abundance: few
j_gene: TRBJ2-1
v_gene: TRBV5-4
CDR3nt: TGTGCCAGCAGCCGGAGGACTAGCGGGGCCAATGAGCAGTTCTTC
CDR3aa: CASSRRTSGANEQFF

d_gene: .
abundance: .
j_gene: TRBJ2-3
v_gene: TRBV5-6
CDR3nt: TGTGCCAGCAGCTTGGGGGTAGCCCCCACAGATACGCAGTATTTT
CDR3aa: CASSLGVAPTDTQYF

d_gene: .
abundance: .
j_gene: TRBJ1-1
v_gene: TRBV5-5
CDR3nt: TGTGCCAGCAGCTATCAGACAGGTAAAAACACTGAAGCTTTCTTT
CDR3aa: CASSYQTGKNTEAFF

d_gene: .
abundance: .
j_gene: TRBJ2-7
v_gene: TRBV6-5
CDR3nt: TGTGCCAGCAGGACTCCTCCCTACGAGCAGTACTTC
CDR3aa: CASRTPPYEQYF

d_gene: .
abundance: .
j_gene: TRBJ2-3
v_gene: TRBV2
CDR3nt: TGTGCCAGCAGTGGGAGGACCATGGTGGGCACAGATACGCAGTATTTT
CDR3aa: CASSGRTMVGTDTQYF

d_gene: TRBD2
abundance: .
j_gene: TRBJ2-4
v_gene: TRBV14
CDR3nt: TGTGCCAGCAGCCAGACTAGCCCAAAAAACATTCAGTACTTC
CDR3aa: CASSQTSPKNIQYF

d_gene: .
abundance: .
j_gene: TRBJ1-1
v_gene: TRBV5-1
CDR3nt: TGCGCCAGCAGCTACACAGGGTTTAAGAATGAAGCTTTCTTT
CDR3aa: CASSYTGFKNEAFF

d_gene: TRBD1
abundance: .
j_gene: TRBJ2-1
v_gene: TRBV19
CDR3nt: TGTGCCAGTAGTCTGTCCGGGACAGGGGGCTTCCGCGAGCAGTTCTTC
CDR3aa: CASSLSGTGGFREQFF

d_gene: .
abundance: .
j_gene: TRBJ1-6
v_gene: TRBV18
CDR3nt: TGTGCCAGCTCTGGGCAGCCCCCCTCCTCCTATAATTCACCCCTCCACTTT
CDR3aa: CASSGQPPSSYNSPLHF

d_gene: .
abundance: .
j_gene: TRBJ2-2
v_gene: TRBV2
CDR3nt: TGCGCCAGCAGGAAGGGGTTGAGCACCGGGGAGCTGTTTTTT
CDR3aa: CASRKGLSTGELFF